The clone carrying this T cell receptor (beta chain) was seen only a few times. The sample originates from a study of CDR3 diversity in severe acne. TCRdb reprocessed the PCR reads via MiXCR and lists one record per CDR3 protein. This sample has roughly 93,000 distinct CDR3 sequences; 45% to 50% occur once, and the top ten carry about 9.9%. Trimming stripped 0 bases from V and 1 base from J, with 5 bases between. The CDR3 has 14 amino acids. CDR1 KGHDR and CDR2 SFDVKD come from the germline V gene. This TCR was recovered from a male donor with severe acne vulgaris. Sequenced: blood. This chain uses TRBV24-1 with TRBJ1-1; D gene ambiguous. DNA for the CDR3: TGTGCCACCAGTGATTTGGGCACGAACACTGAAGCTTTCTTT. Amino acid sequence: CATSDLGTNTEAFF.